This TCR beta chain was retrieved from a study of blood T cell repertoires in COVID-19. Study as a whole: Sites in the United States, Italy and Spain provided acute and convalescent COVID-19 samples. T cells, B-cell-depleted T cells, or PBMCs supplied cDNA or gDNA.

This CDR3 region has 12 residues. J was trimmed by 14 bases and V by 4 bases; bases with no gene match: 9. CDR1 and CDR2 from the germline V gene are MNHEY and SVGAGI. Libraries were prepared by immunoSEQ multiplex PCR; TCRdb keeps only in-frame clonotypes and omits some of them. The data show about 240,000 clones, 80% to 95% seen once. Sequencing was performed on peripheral blood. V gene TRBV6-5 combines with J gene TRBJ1-2; 8 nucleotides agree with TRBD1. The receptor was isolated from a man aged 30-40 years with COVID-19, enrolled during active disease. CDR3 residues: CASSSSDRVRTF. The CDR3 DNA reads TGTGCCAGCAGTTCATCGGACAGGGTTCGGACCTTC.